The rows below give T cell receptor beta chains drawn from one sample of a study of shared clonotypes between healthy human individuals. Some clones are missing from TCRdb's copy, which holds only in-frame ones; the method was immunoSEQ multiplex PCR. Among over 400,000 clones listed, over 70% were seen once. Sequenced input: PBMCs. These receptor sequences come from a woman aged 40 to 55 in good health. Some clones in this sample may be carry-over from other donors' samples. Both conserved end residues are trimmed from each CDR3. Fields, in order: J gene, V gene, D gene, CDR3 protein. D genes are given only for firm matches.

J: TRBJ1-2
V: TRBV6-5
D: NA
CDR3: ASSTLGTACT

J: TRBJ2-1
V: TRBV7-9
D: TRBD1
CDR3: ASSPWTGGNEQF

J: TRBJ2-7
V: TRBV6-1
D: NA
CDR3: ASTLVGGAYEQY

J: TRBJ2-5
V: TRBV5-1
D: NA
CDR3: ASSLTVGETQY

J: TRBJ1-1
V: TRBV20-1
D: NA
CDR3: SAELDTEAF

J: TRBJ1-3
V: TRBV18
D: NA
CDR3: ASSPVTTGNTIY

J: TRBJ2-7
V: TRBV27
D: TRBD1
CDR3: ASSLGQAYSYEQY

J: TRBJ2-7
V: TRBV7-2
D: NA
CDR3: ASSFREQY

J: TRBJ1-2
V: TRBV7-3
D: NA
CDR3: ASSLRTALNYGYT

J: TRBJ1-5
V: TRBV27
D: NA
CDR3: ASSFSGGNQPQH